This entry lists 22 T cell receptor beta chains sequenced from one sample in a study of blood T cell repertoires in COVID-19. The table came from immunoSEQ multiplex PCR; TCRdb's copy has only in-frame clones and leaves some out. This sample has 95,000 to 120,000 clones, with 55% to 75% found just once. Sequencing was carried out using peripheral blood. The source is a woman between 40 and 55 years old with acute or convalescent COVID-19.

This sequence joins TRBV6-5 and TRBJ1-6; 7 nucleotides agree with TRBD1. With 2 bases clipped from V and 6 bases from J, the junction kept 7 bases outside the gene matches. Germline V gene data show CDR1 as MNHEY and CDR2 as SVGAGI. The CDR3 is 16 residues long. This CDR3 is CASSYGPTGSNSPLHF. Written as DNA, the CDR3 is TGTGCCAGCAGTTACGGCCCGACAGGGAGTAATTCACCCCTCCACTTT.

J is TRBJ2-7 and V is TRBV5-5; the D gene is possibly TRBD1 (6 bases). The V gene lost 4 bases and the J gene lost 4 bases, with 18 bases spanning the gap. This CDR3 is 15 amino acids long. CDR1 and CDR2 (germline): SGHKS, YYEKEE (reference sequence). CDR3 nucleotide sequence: TGTGCCAGCAGCCCCACAGGGATCTACTCTTACGAGCAGTACTTC. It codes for CASSPTGIYSYEQYF.

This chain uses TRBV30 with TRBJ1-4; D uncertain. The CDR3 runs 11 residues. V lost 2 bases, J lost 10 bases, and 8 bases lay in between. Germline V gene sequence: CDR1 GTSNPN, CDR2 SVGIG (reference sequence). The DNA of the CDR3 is TGTGCCTGGAGTCCCCTAGGAAAACTGTTTTTT. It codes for CAWSPLGKLFF.

The CDR3 protein is CASSLTGLANYGYTF. In DNA, the CDR3 is TGTGCCAGCAGCTTGACAGGGTTAGCTAACTATGGCTACACCTTC. This chain links TRBV5-4 with TRBJ1-2; D possibly corresponds to TRBD1 (6 bases). The germline V gene has CDR1 SGHNT and CDR2 YYREEE (reference sequence). The V end was cut by 1 base, the J end by 0 bases, with 10 bases between. This CDR3 comprises 15 residues.

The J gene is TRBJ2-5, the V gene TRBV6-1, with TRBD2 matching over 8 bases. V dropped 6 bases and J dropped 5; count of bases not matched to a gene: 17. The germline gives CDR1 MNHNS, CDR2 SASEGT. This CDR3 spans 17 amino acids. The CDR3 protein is CASRESRTSSQGETQYF. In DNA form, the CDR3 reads TGTGCCAGCAGGGAAAGCCGGACTAGCAGCCAGGGGGAGACCCAGTACTTC.

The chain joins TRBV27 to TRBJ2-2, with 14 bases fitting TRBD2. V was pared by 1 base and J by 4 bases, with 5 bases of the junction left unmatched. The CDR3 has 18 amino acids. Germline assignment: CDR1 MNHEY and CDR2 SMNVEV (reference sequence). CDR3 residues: CASSLWATSGGATGELFF. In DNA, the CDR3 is TGTGCCAGCAGTTTATGGGCGACTAGCGGGGGGGCCACCGGGGAGCTGTTTTTT.

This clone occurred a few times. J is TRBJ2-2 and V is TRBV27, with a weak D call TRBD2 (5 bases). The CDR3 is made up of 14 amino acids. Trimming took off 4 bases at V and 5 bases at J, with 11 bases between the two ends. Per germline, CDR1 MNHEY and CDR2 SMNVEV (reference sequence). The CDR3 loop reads CASSSRTVTGELFF. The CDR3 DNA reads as TGTGCCAGCAGTTCCAGGACTGTTACCGGGGAGCTGTTTTTT.

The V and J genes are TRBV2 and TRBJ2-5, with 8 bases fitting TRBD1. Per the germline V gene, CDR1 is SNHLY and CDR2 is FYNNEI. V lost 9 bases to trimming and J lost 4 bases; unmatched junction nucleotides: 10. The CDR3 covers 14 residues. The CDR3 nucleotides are TGTGCCAGTCTCCCACTTGGGACAGGAGAGACCCAGTACTTC. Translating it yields CASLPLGTGETQYF.

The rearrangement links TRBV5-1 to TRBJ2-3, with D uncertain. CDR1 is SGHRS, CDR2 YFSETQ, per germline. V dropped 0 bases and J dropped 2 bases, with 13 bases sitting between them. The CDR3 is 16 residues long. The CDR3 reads CASSLEASPLTDTQYF. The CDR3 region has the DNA TGCGCCAGCAGCTTGGAGGCTAGTCCCCTCACAGATACGCAGTATTTT.

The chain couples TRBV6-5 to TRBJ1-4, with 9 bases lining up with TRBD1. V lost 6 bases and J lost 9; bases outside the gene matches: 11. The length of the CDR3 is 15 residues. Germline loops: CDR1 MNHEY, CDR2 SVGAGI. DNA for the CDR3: TGTGCCAGCAGAACGGGCGGGACAGGGTGGCAAAAACTGTTTTTT. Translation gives CASRTGGTGWQKLFF.

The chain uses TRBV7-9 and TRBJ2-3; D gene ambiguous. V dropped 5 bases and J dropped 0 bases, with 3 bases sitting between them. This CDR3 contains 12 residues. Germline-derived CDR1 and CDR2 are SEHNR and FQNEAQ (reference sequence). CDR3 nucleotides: TGTGCCAGCAGCCCAAGCACAGATACGCAGTATTTT. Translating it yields CASSPSTDTQYF.

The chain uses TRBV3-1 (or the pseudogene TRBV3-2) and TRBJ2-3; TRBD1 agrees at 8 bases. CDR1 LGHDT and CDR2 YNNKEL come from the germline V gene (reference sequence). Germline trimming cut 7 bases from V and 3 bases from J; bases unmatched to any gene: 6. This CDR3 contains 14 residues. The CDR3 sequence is CASKARDRTDTQYF. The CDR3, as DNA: TGTGCCAGCAAGGCGCGGGACAGGACAGATACGCAGTATTTT.

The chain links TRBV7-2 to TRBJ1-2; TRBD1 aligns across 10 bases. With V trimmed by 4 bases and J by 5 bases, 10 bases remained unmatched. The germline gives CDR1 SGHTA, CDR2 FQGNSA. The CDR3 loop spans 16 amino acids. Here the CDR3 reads CASSSAFRQGAYGYTF. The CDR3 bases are TGTGCCAGCAGCTCTGCCTTCCGACAGGGGGCGTATGGCTACACCTTC.

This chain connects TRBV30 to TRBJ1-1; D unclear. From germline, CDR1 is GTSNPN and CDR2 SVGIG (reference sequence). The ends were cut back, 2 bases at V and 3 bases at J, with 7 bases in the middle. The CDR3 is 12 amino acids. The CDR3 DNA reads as TGTGCCTGGAGTCGCATAGACACTGAAGCTTTCTTT. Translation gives CAWSRIDTEAFF.

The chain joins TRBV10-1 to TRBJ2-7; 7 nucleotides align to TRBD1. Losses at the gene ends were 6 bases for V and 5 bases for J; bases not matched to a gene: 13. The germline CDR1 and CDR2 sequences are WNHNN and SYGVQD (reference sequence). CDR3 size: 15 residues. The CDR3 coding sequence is TGCGCCAGCAGCCTACAGGGGATTGTCATCCACGAGCAGTACTTC. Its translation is CASSLQGIVIHEQYF.

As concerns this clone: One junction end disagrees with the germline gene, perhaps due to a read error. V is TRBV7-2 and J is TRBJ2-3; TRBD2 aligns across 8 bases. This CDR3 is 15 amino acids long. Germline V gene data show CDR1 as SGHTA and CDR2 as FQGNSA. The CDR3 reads CASSIAGTRTDTQYF. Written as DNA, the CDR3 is TGTGCCAGCAGCATAGCGGGGACTCGCACAGATACGCAGTATTTT.

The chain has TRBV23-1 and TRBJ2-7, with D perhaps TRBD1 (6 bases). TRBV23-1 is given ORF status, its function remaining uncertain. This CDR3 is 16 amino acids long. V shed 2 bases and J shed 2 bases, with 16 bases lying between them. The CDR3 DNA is TGCGCCAGCAGTCAAGACTCCAGGGGTAGTACCTACGAGCAGTACTTC. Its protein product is CASSQDSRGSTYEQYF.

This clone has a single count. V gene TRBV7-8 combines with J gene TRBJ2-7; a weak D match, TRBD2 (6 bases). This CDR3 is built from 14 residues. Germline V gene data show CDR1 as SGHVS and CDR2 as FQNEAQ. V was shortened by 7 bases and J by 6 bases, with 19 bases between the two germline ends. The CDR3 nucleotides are TGTGCCAGCACGGCAAGAGGAGGGCAGCGCGAGCAGTACTTC. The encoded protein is CASTARGGQREQYF.

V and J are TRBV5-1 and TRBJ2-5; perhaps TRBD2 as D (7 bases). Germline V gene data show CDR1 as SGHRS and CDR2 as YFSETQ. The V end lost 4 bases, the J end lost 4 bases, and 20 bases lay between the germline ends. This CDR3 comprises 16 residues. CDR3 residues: CASSELQQGGGETQYF. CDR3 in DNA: TGCGCCAGCAGCGAACTACAACAGGGCGGGGGAGAGACCCAGTACTTC.

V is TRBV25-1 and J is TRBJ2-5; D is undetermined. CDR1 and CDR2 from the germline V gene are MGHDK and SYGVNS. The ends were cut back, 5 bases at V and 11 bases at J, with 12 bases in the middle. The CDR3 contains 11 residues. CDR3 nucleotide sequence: TGTGCCAGCAGTTCTTATGACACTCAGTACTTC. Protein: CASSSYDTQYF. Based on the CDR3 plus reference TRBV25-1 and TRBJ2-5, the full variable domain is EADIYQTPRYLVIGTGKKITLECSQTMGHDKMYWYQQDPGMELHLIHYSYGVNSTEKGDLSSESTVSRIRTEHFPLTLESARPSHTSQYLCASSSYDTQYFGPGTRLLVL.

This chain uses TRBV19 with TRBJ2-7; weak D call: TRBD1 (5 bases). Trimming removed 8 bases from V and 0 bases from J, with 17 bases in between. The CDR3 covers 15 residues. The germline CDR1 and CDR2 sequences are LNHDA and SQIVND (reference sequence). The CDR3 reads CASRLGASGSYEQYF. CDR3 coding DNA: TGTGCCAGTCGATTAGGGGCGAGTGGCTCCTACGAGCAGTACTTC.

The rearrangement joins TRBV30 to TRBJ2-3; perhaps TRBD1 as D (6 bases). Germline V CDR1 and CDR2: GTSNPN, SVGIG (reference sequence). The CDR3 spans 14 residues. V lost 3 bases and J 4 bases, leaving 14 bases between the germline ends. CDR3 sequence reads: CAWSLRGGADTQYF. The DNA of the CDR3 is TGTGCCTGGAGCCTCAGGGGTGGGGCAGATACGCAGTATTTT. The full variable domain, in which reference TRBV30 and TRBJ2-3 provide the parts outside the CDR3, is SQTIHQWPATLVQPVGSPLSLECTVEGTSNPNLYWYRQAAGRGLQLLFYSVGIGQISSEVPQNLSASRPQDRQFILSSKKLLLSDSGFYLCAWSLRGGADTQYFGPGTRLTVL.